This record looks at one T cell receptor beta chain sequence and its context. Its antigen is not identified. The sample is drawn from a study of T-cell reconstitution after alpha-beta-depleted transplantation in children. Study findings and constraints: Once a year had passed after transplant, T-cell counts and diversity came mostly from newly produced T cells.

Germline-derived CDR1 and CDR2 are LNHNV and YYDKDF (reference sequence). With 0 bases removed from V and 1 base from J, the gap between germline ends came to 23 bases. CDR3 length: 20 amino acids. For TCRbeta, the library was prepared with unique molecular identifiers. TCRdb called the PCR reads again in MiXCR, with one record for every CDR3 protein. This table has 550,000 to 800,000 distinct CDR3 sequences, approximately 14% appearing once. This material consisted of PBMCs, taken before TCRalphabeta/CD19-depleted stem cell transplant. This TCR derives from a girl aged 2-9 years with congenital amegakaryocytic thrombocytopenia, due to receive a stem cell transplant. This rearrangement joins TRBV15 to TRBJ2-3; a weak D match, TRBD1 (6 bases). The CDR3 sequence: CATSRELPGHTPLGTDTQYF. CDR3 nucleotides: TGTGCCACCAGCAGAGAATTACCGGGACATACCCCTCTTGGCACAGATACGCAGTATTTT.